This TCR beta chain was sequenced during a study of shared clonotypes between healthy human individuals. Method: immunoSEQ multiplex PCR; TCRdb's copy keeps in-frame clones and lacks some. The sample contains some 1,400,000 clones, roughly 96% of which appear only once. The CDR3 length is 12 residues. V lost 8 bases to trimming and J lost 6 bases, with 13 bases between them. CDR1 GTSNPN and CDR2 SVGIG come from the germline V gene (reference sequence). A single count supports this clone. The clonotype originates from a man aged 25 to 45 in good health. Sequences were obtained from naive CD4+ T cells sorted from blood. Subset given: CD45RA+ positively selected. The V and J genes are TRBV30 and TRBJ2-2; D gene uncertain. The CDR3 DNA reads TGTGCCCGTGGTTTTGGGCCCGGGGAGCTGTTTTTT. Protein product: CARGFGPGELFF.